This T cell receptor beta chain was obtained from a study of blood T cell repertoires in COVID-19. Study context: Spain, Italy and the United States supplied samples that represented acute and convalescent COVID-19. In each case, the material was cDNA or gDNA derived from T cells, B-cell-depleted T cells, or PBMCs.

CDR1 is SGHAT, CDR2 FQNNGV, per germline. V was pared by 4 bases and J by 7 bases, with 16 bases between. This CDR3 region has 14 residues. Seattle researchers signed up patients amid active infection and tracked them longitudinally. In the study's own analysis: For nucleated cells, counts were estimated from reference gene primer amplification. The protocol was immunoSEQ multiplex PCR, while the TCRdb copy is restricted to in-frame clones and leaves out a portion. V and J calls and clone size are given by that table; D and trimming were obtained from the DNA. Of around 260,000 clones listed, 90% to 95% were seen once; the top ten hold over 2%.

The chain joins TRBV11-2 to TRBJ1-2, with a possible D match to TRBD1 (6 bases). Specimen: peripheral blood. This sequence was found in a woman in her twenties or thirties with COVID-19, enrolled during active disease. The CDR3 loop is CASSSEGGLGGYTF. As DNA, the CDR3 is TGTGCCAGCAGCTCCGAGGGGGGGTTAGGTGGCTACACCTTC.